This T cell receptor (beta chain) was sequenced during a study of OX40 agonist ivuxolimab in advanced cancers. The germline CDR1 and CDR2 sequences are SGHVS and FNYEAQ. V lost 4 bases and J lost 4, with 13 bases in between. CDR3 length: 15 amino acids. Sequenced by immunoSEQ multiplex PCR; TCRdb stores in-frame clones only, minus some. The sample contains tens of thousands of clones, roughly 76% of which appear only once. This chain links TRBV7-6 with TRBJ1-4, with D unresolved. The source is an adult with an advanced solid tumor such as melanoma, head and neck, liver or kidney cancer. The specimen was CD4+ or CD8+ T cells sorted from blood, collected in a trial of the OX40 agonist ivuxolimab. The CDR3 DNA is TGTGCCAGCAGCTCTGGATACGAGTTTAATGAAAAACTGTTTTTT. It codes for CASSSGYEFNEKLFF.